This T cell receptor beta chain was identified during a study of T cell changes during pregnancy in multiple sclerosis. Germline V gives CDR1 SGDLS, CDR2 YYNGEE. V was pared by 0 bases and J by 6 bases, with 9 bases of the junction left unmatched. This CDR3 has 16 amino acids. Profiled with immunoSEQ multiplex PCR; TCRdb holds only in-frame clones, not every one. The sample holds 25,000 to 30,000 clones, approximately 94% seen once. The sample here was CD4+ T cells from peripheral blood mononuclear cells, taken after pregnancy. This TCR was sampled from a female donor with multiple sclerosis, enrolled in a pregnancy study. The chain recombines TRBV9 with TRBJ2-1, with 7 bases identical to TRBD2. CDR3 amino acids: CASSVAGSSGINEQFF. CDR3 in DNA: TGTGCCAGCAGCGTAGCTGGGTCCAGCGGGATCAATGAGCAGTTCTTC.